This T cell receptor beta chain was retrieved from a study of response to subunit inactivated influenza vaccine. This clonotype has only a few counts. This CDR3 contains 15 residues. The junction had 8 bases not matched to a gene; V was cut back by 2 bases and J by 6 bases. CDR1 is WSHSY and CDR2 is SAAADI in the germline V gene. TCRdb analysed the RT-PCR reads with MiXCR anew, one entry per CDR3 protein. The sample has about 310,000 distinct CDR3 sequences, over 20% seen once. Sequencing was performed on PBMCs from blood, taken approximately 22 months after vaccination. This receptor was identified in a man aged 50 to 69 who received an inactivated influenza vaccine. The chain couples TRBV10-2 to TRBJ1-2; 8 bases line up with TRBD1. CDR3 loop: CASSEPWTGSDGYTF. As DNA, the CDR3 is TGCGCCAGCAGTGAGCCCTGGACAGGGTCGGATGGCTACACCTTC.